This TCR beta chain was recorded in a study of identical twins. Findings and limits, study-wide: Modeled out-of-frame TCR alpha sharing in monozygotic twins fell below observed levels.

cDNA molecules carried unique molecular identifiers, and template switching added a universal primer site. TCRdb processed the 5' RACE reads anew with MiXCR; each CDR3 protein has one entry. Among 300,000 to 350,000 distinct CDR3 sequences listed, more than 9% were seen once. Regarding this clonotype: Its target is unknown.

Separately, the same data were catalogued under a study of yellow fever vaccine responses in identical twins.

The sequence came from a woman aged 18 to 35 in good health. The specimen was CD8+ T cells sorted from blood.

The CDR3 nucleotides read TGTGCCAGCAGTTTAGGGGAGACGGAGACCCAGTACTTC. It encodes CASSLGETETQYF. The chain joins TRBV27 to TRBJ2-5; TRBD2 is a possible D gene (5 bases). This CDR3 region has 13 residues. Germline values: CDR1 MNHEY, CDR2 SMNVEV (reference sequence). The V gene lost 2 bases and the J gene lost 5 bases, with 9 bases spanning the gap.